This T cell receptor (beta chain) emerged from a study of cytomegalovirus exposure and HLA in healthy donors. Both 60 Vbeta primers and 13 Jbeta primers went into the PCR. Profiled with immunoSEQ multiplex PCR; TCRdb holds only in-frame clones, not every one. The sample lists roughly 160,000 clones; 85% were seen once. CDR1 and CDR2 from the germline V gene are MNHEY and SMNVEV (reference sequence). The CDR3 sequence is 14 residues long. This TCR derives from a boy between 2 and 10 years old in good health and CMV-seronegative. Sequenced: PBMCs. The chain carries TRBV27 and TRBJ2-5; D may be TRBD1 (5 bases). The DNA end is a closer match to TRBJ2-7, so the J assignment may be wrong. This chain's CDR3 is CASSFLGEAYEQYF. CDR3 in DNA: TGTGCCAGCAGTTTCTTAGGGGAAGCCTACGAGCAGTACTTC.